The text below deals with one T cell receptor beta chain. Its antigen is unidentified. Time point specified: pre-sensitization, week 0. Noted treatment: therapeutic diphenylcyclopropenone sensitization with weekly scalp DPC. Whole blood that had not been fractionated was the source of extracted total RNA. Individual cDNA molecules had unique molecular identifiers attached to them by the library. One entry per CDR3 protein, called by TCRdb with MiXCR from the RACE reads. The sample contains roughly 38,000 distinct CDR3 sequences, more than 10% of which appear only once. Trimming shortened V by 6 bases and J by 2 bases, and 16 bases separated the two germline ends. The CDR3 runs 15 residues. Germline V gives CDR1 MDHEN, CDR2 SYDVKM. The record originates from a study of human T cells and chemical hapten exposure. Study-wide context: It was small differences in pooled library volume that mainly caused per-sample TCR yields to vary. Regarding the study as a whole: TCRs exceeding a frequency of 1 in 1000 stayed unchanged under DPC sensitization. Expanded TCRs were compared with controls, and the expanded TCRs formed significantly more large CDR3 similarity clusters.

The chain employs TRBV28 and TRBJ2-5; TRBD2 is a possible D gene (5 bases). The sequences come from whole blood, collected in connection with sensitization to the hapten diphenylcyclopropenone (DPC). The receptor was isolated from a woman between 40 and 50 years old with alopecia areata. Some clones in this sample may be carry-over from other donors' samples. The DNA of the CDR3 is TGTGCCAGCAGCGTTCGGGCGGGTTATCAAGAGACCCAGTACTTC. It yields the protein CASSVRAGYQETQYF.